This note documents a single TCR beta chain sequence. Its antigen is currently unknown. The sample belongs to a study of blood T cells in healthy people across ages. As for the study in general: T cells yielded about one barcoded beta molecule per two cells through template switching. General observations from the study: TCR beta diversity per million T cells fell roughly linearly with age.

CDR3 length equals 15 residues. V was pared by 5 bases and J by 0 bases, with 14 bases between. The germline gives CDR1 MDHEN, CDR2 SYDVKM. With a J-beta primer mix and a sample-barcoded 5' primer, a second PCR ran about 6 to 11 cycles. Every cDNA was tagged by a template-switch adaptor with 12 random nucleotides. Each CDR3 protein gets one entry after TCRdb re-called the 5' RACE reads with MiXCR. Seen here are about 1.6 million distinct CDR3 sequences, roughly 32% observed once, and the top ten hold approximately 10%. The receptor was isolated from a woman aged 25 to 39 in good health. J is TRBJ2-7 and V is TRBV28; D is perhaps TRBD1 or TRBD2 (5 bases each). The specimen sequenced was blood. The CDR3 here is CASSPRGLSSYEQYF. CDR3 DNA: TGTGCCAGCAGTCCCCGGGGCCTGAGCTCCTACGAGCAGTACTTC.